Sequencing of this T cell receptor beta chain was carried out in a study of post-analysis software for immune sequencing data. Unique molecular identifiers were carried by the TCR beta cDNA libraries. MiXCR was run by TCRdb on the PCR reads, yielding one entry per CDR3 protein. The table lists hundreds of thousands of distinct CDR3 sequences, roughly 47% of them singletons. Study outcomes and limitations: People with multiple sclerosis had a significantly lower normalized Chao1 diversity than controls did. In patients, five TRBV segments were more frequent than in controls, with TRBV5-6, TRBV5-1 and TRBV20-1 among them.

CDR3 length: 12 residues. Trimming pared 5 bases from V and 6 bases from J, leaving 10 bases between. CDR1 and CDR2 (germline): MNHEY, SMNVEV (reference sequence). This clonotype was picked up a small number of times. The antigen is unknown. This chain links TRBV27 with TRBJ1-2; D uncertain. Sequencing was carried out using blood. This TCR was sampled from a girl under 18 with multiple sclerosis. For the CDR3, the DNA is TGTGCCAGCAGTCCGGGTAGCCATGGCTACACCTTC. It yields the protein CASSPGSHGYTF.